This TCR beta chain was recorded in a study of identical twins. In its sample, this clonotype was seen many times. The CDR3 is made up of 15 amino acids. CDR1 is LNHNV and CDR2 is YYDKDF in the germline V gene (reference sequence). Trimming took 0 bases from V and 8 from J, leaving 14 bases between them. TCRdb passed the 5' RACE reads through MiXCR, listing each CDR3 protein once. In the table there are 700,000 to 950,000 distinct CDR3 sequences, 9% to 15% of which are singletons. The same specimen was also included in a second study, on yellow fever vaccine responses in identical twins.

The origin of this receptor is a woman aged 18 to 35 in good health. Sequencing used PBMCs. The gene calls are TRBV15 and TRBJ2-1; no firm D call. The CDR3 reads CATSREPTGPHEQFF. CDR3 sequence (DNA): TGTGCCACCAGCAGAGAACCCACTGGCCCCCATGAGCAGTTCTTC.